This is a list of T cell receptor beta chains from one sample in a study of graft-versus-host responses after intestinal transplantation. Data came from immunoSEQ multiplex PCR; TCRdb stores just in-frame clones and leaves some out. The table records tens of thousands of clones, approximately 84% of them present only once. Their specific antigens are unknown. The sample consisted of unstimulated CD4+ T cells sorted from spleen or lymph node cells, taken before transplant. The source of these receptors is a human donor who was the organ donor for an intestinal transplant. The CDR3 runs from the conserved cysteine through the conserved F or W. A D gene is named only where the DNA matches it firmly. For some rows the clone size is stated as once, few or many, or as a class when expanded; others skip it.

CDR3: CASSLQGNTGELFF
DNA: TGTGCCAGCAGCTTACAGGGGAACACCGGGGAGCTGTTTTTT
size: .
J: TRBJ2-2
V: TRBV7-7
D: .

CDR3: CASSPAGVAGGTDTQYF
DNA: TGTGCCAGCAGCCCTGCCGGGGTAGCGGGGGGCACAGATACGCAGTATTTT
size: .
J: TRBJ2-3
V: TRBV7-2
D: TRBD2

CDR3: CASSESASGRSEQYF
DNA: TGTGCCAGCAGTGAATCGGCTAGCGGGAGGTCCGAGCAGTACTTC
size: few
J: TRBJ2-7
V: TRBV6-1
D: TRBD2

CDR3: CVRSLRGPSNQPQHF
DNA: TGTGTCAGAAGCTTAAGGGGACCTAGCAATCAGCCCCAGCATTTT
size: .
J: TRBJ1-5
V: TRBV7-5
D: .

CDR3: CASSLGQLMNTEAFF
DNA: TGTGCCAGCAGCTTAGGGCAGCTCATGAACACTGAAGCTTTCTTT
size: .
J: TRBJ1-1
V: TRBV11-3
D: .

CDR3: CASSPKGLGAGDEQFF
DNA: TGCGCCAGCAGTCCAAAAGGACTAGGGGCGGGGGATGAGCAGTTCTTC
size: .
J: TRBJ2-1
V: TRBV10-1
D: TRBD2

CDR3: CASSLGLVNSYNEQFF
DNA: TGCGCCAGCAGCTTGGGGTTAGTGAACTCCTACAATGAGCAGTTCTTC
size: once
J: TRBJ2-1
V: TRBV5-1
D: .

CDR3: CASSQDWLTDTQYF
DNA: TGCGCCAGCAGCCAAGATTGGCTCACAGATACGCAGTATTTT
size: .
J: TRBJ2-3
V: TRBV4-3
D: .

CDR3: CASSDPGRNYGYTF
DNA: TGTGCCAGCAGTGACCCGGGACGGAACTATGGCTACACCTTC
size: .
J: TRBJ1-2
V: TRBV25-1
D: .

CDR3: CASGSTTTTTDTQYF
DNA: TGTGCTAGTGGTTCAACGACTACTACCACAGATACGCAGTATTTT
size: .
J: TRBJ2-3
V: TRBV12-5
D: .

CDR3: CAWSVAAVYEQYF
DNA: TGTGCCTGGAGTGTTGCAGCGGTCTACGAGCAGTACTTC
size: .
J: TRBJ2-7
V: TRBV30
D: .

CDR3: CASSVGTSGSYEQYF
DNA: TGTGCCAGCAGCGTGGGGACTAGCGGGAGCTACGAGCAGTACTTC
size: .
J: TRBJ2-7
V: TRBV9
D: TRBD2

CDR3: CATSRDNLRGSYEQYF
DNA: TGTGCCACCAGCAGAGACAATCTTAGGGGTTCCTACGAGCAGTACTTC
size: .
J: TRBJ2-7
V: TRBV15
D: .

CDR3: CASSQVEGYSNQPQHF
DNA: TGCGCCAGCAGCCAAGTTGAGGGCTATAGCAATCAGCCCCAGCATTTT
size: .
J: TRBJ1-5
V: TRBV4-1
D: .

CDR3: CASRGTAKNIQYF
DNA: TGTGCCAGCCGCGGGACAGCCAAAAACATTCAGTACTTC
size: .
J: TRBJ2-4
V: TRBV18
D: .

CDR3: CASSLARDTQYF
DNA: TGCGCCAGCAGCTTGGCCAGGGATACGCAGTATTTT
size: .
J: TRBJ2-3
V: TRBV5-1
D: .

CDR3: CASSRAGGYNEQFF
DNA: TGTGCCAGTAGTAGGGCAGGGGGCTACAATGAGCAGTTCTTC
size: .
J: TRBJ2-1
V: TRBV19
D: TRBD1

CDR3: CASSVGGQETQYF
DNA: TGTGCCAGCAGCGTAGGTGGGCAGGAGACCCAGTACTTC
size: .
J: TRBJ2-5
V: TRBV9
D: .

CDR3: CASSQDFTRTGVAGANVLTF
DNA: TGCGCCAGCAGCCAAGATTTTACTAGGACAGGGGTTGCTGGGGCCAACGTCCTGACTTTC
size: .
J: TRBJ2-6
V: TRBV4-1
D: TRBD1

CDR3: CAWSVYQETQYF
DNA: TGTGCCTGGAGTGTATACCAAGAGACCCAGTACTTC
size: .
J: TRBJ2-5
V: TRBV30
D: .

CDR3: CASSSGPYEQYF
DNA: TGCGCCAGCAGCTCTGGTCCATACGAGCAGTACTTC
size: .
J: TRBJ2-7
V: TRBV5-1
D: .

CDR3: CASSQERIRWRNTEAFF
DNA: TGTGCCAGCAGCCAAGAAAGGATCCGATGGAGGAACACTGAAGCTTTCTTT
size: .
J: TRBJ1-1
V: TRBV27
D: .

CDR3: CAWSWVMNTEAFF
DNA: TGTGCCTGGAGTTGGGTGATGAACACTGAAGCTTTCTTT
size: .
J: TRBJ1-1
V: TRBV30
D: .

CDR3: CASSLQGGTYEQYF
DNA: TGTGCCAGCAGCTTACAAGGGGGCACCTACGAGCAGTACTTC
size: .
J: TRBJ2-7
V: TRBV11-2
D: TRBD1

CDR3: CATSSLSVNEQFF
DNA: TGTGCCACCAGCAGCCTTAGCGTCAATGAGCAGTTCTTC
size: .
J: TRBJ2-1
V: TRBV15
D: .

CDR3: CASSLGTSGGETQYF
DNA: TGTGCCAGCAGCTTAGGGACTAGCGGGGGAGAGACCCAGTACTTC
size: .
J: TRBJ2-5
V: TRBV7-6
D: TRBD2

CDR3: CATGYPNEKLFF
DNA: TGTGCCACAGGGTACCCTAATGAAAAACTGTTTTTT
size: .
J: TRBJ1-4
V: TRBV15
D: .

CDR3: CASSYSGGPNTGELFF
DNA: TGTGCCAGCAGTTACTCGGGAGGGCCGAACACCGGGGAGCTGTTTTTT
size: few
J: TRBJ2-2
V: TRBV6-5
D: TRBD2

CDR3: CASGLGQGRDNQPQHF
DNA: TGTGCTAGTGGTCTCGGACAGGGGAGAGACAATCAGCCCCAGCATTTT
size: .
J: TRBJ1-5
V: TRBV12-5
D: TRBD1

CDR3: CASSLRVAGLYDEQYF
DNA: TGTGCCAGCAGTTTAAGGGTGGCAGGGCTGTATGACGAGCAGTACTTC
size: .
J: TRBJ2-7
V: TRBV27
D: .

CDR3: CAISESDEQFF
DNA: TGTGCCATCAGTGAGTCCGATGAGCAGTTCTTC
size: few
J: TRBJ2-1
V: TRBV10-3
D: .

CDR3: CASSLRIYNSPLHF
DNA: TGTGCCAGCAGCTTACGCATTTATAATTCACCCCTCCACTTT
size: .
J: TRBJ1-6
V: TRBV7-8
D: .

CDR3: CASSEAWTFLYEQYF
DNA: TGTGCCAGCAGTGAAGCCTGGACATTCCTCTACGAGCAGTACTTC
size: .
J: TRBJ2-7
V: TRBV6-1
D: .

CDR3: CASKFYNEQFF
DNA: TGTGCCAGTAAATTCTACAATGAGCAGTTCTTC
size: .
J: TRBJ2-1
V: TRBV19
D: .

CDR3: CASRKDRVWRNTIYF
DNA: TGTGCCAGCAGAAAGGACAGGGTCTGGAGAAACACCATATATTTT
size: .
J: TRBJ1-3
V: TRBV5-8
D: TRBD1

CDR3: CAWTSGFYEQYF
DNA: TGTGCCTGGACCTCGGGGTTTTACGAGCAGTACTTC
size: .
J: TRBJ2-7
V: TRBV30
D: .

CDR3: CASHLMYGYTF
DNA: TGTGCCAGCCACCTTATGTATGGCTACACCTTC
size: once
J: TRBJ1-2
V: TRBV6-1
D: .

CDR3: CASSIGGAHTGELFF
DNA: TGTGCCAGTAGTATTGGGGGGGCGCACACCGGGGAGCTGTTTTTT
size: .
J: TRBJ2-2
V: TRBV19
D: .

CDR3: CAWSVLGGGNTIYF
DNA: TGTGCCTGGAGTGTACTCGGCGGAGGAAACACCATATATTTT
size: once
J: TRBJ1-3
V: TRBV30
D: .

CDR3: CASSLGGSTDTQYF
DNA: TGTGCCAGCAGCTTGGGCGGCTCCACAGATACGCAGTATTTT
size: .
J: TRBJ2-3
V: TRBV5-4
D: .

CDR3: CASSLLAGTDTQYF
DNA: TGTGCCAGCAGCTTACTAGCGGGCACAGATACGCAGTATTTT
size: .
J: TRBJ2-3
V: TRBV7-2
D: TRBD2

CDR3: CAQTGGGAGVGYTF
DNA: TGTGCCCAAACGGGAGGGGGCGCTGGGGTTGGCTACACCTTC
size: once
J: TRBJ1-2
V: TRBV2
D: TRBD1

CDR3: CASSIDSRGTYEQYF
DNA: TGTGCCAGTAGTATAGACAGCCGCGGTACATACGAGCAGTACTTC
size: .
J: TRBJ2-7
V: TRBV19
D: .

CDR3: CASSHVTGTGYNEQFF
DNA: TGCGCCAGCAGCCATGTCACCGGGACAGGTTACAATGAGCAGTTCTTC
size: once
J: TRBJ2-1
V: TRBV4-3
D: TRBD1

CDR3: CSATGTTSLEQYF
DNA: TGCAGCGCTACGGGGACGACCTCACTCGAGCAGTACTTC
size: .
J: TRBJ2-7
V: TRBV29-1
D: .

CDR3: CASSWTSGSSYEQYF
DNA: TGTGCCAGCAGCTGGACTAGCGGAAGCTCCTACGAGCAGTACTTC
size: .
J: TRBJ2-7
V: TRBV11-2
D: TRBD2

CDR3: CASSPLPSGGYYEQYF
DNA: TGTGCCAGCTCACCACTACCTAGCGGGGGATACTACGAGCAGTACTTC
size: .
J: TRBJ2-7
V: TRBV18
D: TRBD2

CDR3: CASSQGHPNSPGLGELFF
DNA: TGCGCCAGCAGTCAAGGACACCCAAACTCTCCGGGACTCGGGGAGCTGTTTTTT
size: .
J: TRBJ2-2
V: TRBV23-1
D: .

CDR3: CASSLRDLDYEQYF
DNA: TGTGCCAGCAGCTTAAGGGACCTCGACTACGAGCAGTACTTC
size: .
J: TRBJ2-7
V: TRBV5-5
D: .

CDR3: CATSRAGLPPDTQYF
DNA: TGTGCCACCAGCAGAGCAGGACTTCCGCCAGATACGCAGTATTTT
size: .
J: TRBJ2-3
V: TRBV15
D: .